This T cell receptor beta chain was observed in a study of T-cell reconstitution after alpha-beta-depleted transplantation in children. A TCRbeta library incorporating unique molecular identifiers was prepared. TCRdb recomputed calls from the PCR reads with MiXCR, one row per CDR3 protein. The sample carries 440,000 or so distinct CDR3 sequences, 43% recorded once. The study's findings and limits: At day 60, the high TCRbeta diversity found in some patients originated from recipient T cells and thymic progenitors that had survived. Reports say that about two months after transplant, the alpha-beta T cells came out of several hundred graft clones that had expanded.

The table lists this clonotype with a few counts. Its antigen remains unknown. Per germline, CDR1 MGHRA and CDR2 YSYEKL. The V segment lost 4 bases and the J segment 5 bases; nucleotides outside the gene matches: 7. The CDR3 has 15 residues. The sample here was PBMCs, taken before TCRalphabeta/CD19-depleted stem cell transplant. The sequence was obtained from a girl aged 2-9 years with aplastic anemia, due to receive a stem cell transplant. The V and J genes are TRBV4-1 and TRBJ2-2, with TRBD1 matching over 7 bases. Written as DNA, the CDR3 is TGCGCCAGCAGCCCACAGGGGCTAGGGACCGGGGAGCTGTTTTTT. Amino acid sequence: CASSPQGLGTGELFF.